The 2 T cell receptor beta chains below all came from one sample that was sequenced in a study of T cells in localized non-small cell lung cancer. The data were produced by immunoSEQ multiplex PCR, yet TCRdb's version contains in-frame clones alone and is incomplete. The sample includes about 59,000 clones, 80% to 95% seen only once; the top ten take about 20%. The sequencing used peripheral blood, collected before any cancer treatment. Source of these receptors: a man aged 35-75 years with stage I lung adenocarcinoma.

This sequence joins TRBV6-5 and TRBJ2-3; 8 nucleotides line up with TRBD1. Per germline, CDR1 MNHEY and CDR2 SVGAGI. With 6 bases clipped from V and 3 bases from J, the junction kept 8 bases outside the gene matches. The CDR3 runs 15 residues. The CDR3 DNA follows: TGTGCCAGCAGCCGGACAGGGATGAGGACAGATACGCAGTATTTT. Translating it yields CASSRTGMRTDTQYF.

A single count supports this clone. The V call is TRBV7-2, the J call TRBJ2-7, with 9 bases that match TRBD2. The CDR3 consists of 15 residues. With V trimmed by 0 bases and J by 3 bases, 3 bases remained unmatched. Germline V lookup: CDR1 SGHTA, CDR2 FQGNSA. CDR3 region: CASSLALAGSYEQYF. CDR3 nucleotides: TGTGCCAGCAGCTTAGCGCTAGCGGGGAGCTACGAGCAGTACTTC.